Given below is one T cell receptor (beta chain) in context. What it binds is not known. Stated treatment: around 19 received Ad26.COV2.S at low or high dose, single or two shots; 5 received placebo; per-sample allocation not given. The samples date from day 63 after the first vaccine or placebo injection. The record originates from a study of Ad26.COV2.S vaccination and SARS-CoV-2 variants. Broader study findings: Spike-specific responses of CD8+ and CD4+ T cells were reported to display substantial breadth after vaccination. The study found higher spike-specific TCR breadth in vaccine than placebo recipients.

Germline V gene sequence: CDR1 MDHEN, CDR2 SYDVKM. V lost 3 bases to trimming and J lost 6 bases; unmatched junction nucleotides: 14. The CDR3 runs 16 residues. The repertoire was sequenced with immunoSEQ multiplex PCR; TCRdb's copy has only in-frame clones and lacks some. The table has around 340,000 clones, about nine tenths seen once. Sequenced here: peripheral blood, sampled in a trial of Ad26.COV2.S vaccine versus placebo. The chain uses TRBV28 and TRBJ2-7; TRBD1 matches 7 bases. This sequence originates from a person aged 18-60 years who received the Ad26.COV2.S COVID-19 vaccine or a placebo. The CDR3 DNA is TGTGCCAGCAGTTTTGACCGAAGGGGGCGCCTATCCGAGCAGTACTTC. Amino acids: CASSFDRRGRLSEQYF.